These 16 T cell receptor beta chains were sequenced from one sample in a study of shared clonotypes between healthy human individuals. TCRdb keeps only in-frame clones here, not all; method: immunoSEQ multiplex PCR. The sample lists about 960,000 clones, approximately 80% occurring once. Sequenced: memory CD4+ T cells sorted from blood. Subset reported: CD45RA-negative fraction. Source of these receptors: a man between 18 and 35 years old in good health.

A remark on this clone: Other DNA sequences of this sample code for an identical CDR3. This chain connects TRBV7-2 to TRBJ2-2; 7 bases are a match to TRBD2. Germline V lookup: CDR1 SGHTA, CDR2 FQGNSA. The CDR3 covers 15 residues. J was trimmed by 1 base and V by 5 bases; bases with no gene match: 4. The CDR3 region is CASSPPSGNTGELFF. CDR3 sequence (DNA): TGTGCCAGCAGCCCACCTAGCGGGAACACCGGGGAGCTGTTTTTT.

Ten or more counts support this clone. V gene TRBV5-1 combines with J gene TRBJ2-7; D is unresolved. Germline CDR1 is SGHRS and CDR2 is YFSETQ. The length of the CDR3 is 15 residues. Trimming stripped 0 bases from V and 0 bases from J, with 10 bases between. CDR3 region: CASSLAQLSSYEQYF. CDR3 nucleotides: TGCGCCAGCAGCTTGGCCCAGCTGAGCTCCTACGAGCAGTACTTC.

V usage is TRBV23-1 and J usage is TRBJ2-1; 8 bases match TRBD1. TRBV23-1 is an ORF, and what it does is uncertain. V shed 4 bases, J shed 4 bases, and the junction held 9 bases outside the gene matches. The CDR3 extends over 16 amino acids. The CDR3 DNA reads as TGCGCCAGCAGTCGTCCCAGGGGGCATCTATACAATGAGCAGTTCTTC. It specifies CASSRPRGHLYNEQFF.

The rearrangement joins TRBV6-5 to TRBJ1-2, with no clear D. V was cut by 3 bases and J by 7 bases, with 9 bases left in between. The CDR3 has 12 residues. Germline loops: CDR1 MNHEY, CDR2 SVGAGI. This CDR3 is CASSYRLGGYTF. The CDR3 coding sequence is TGTGCCAGCAGTTATCGTTTGGGTGGCTACACCTTC.

In its sample, this clone was seen a few times. The rearrangement joins TRBV5-1 to TRBJ2-6; 8 bases map to TRBD1. The trim removed 4 bases at V and 0 bases at J, leaving 6 bases unmatched. This CDR3 is 17 amino acids long. CDR1 and CDR2 from the germline V gene are SGHRS and YFSETQ. Here the CDR3 reads CASSRGQASSGANVLTF. DNA of the CDR3: TGCGCCAGCAGCCGGGGACAGGCCTCCTCTGGGGCCAACGTCCTGACTTTC.

V is TRBV10-2 and J is TRBJ1-3, with 7 bases lining up with TRBD1. Per the germline V gene, CDR1 is WSHSY and CDR2 is SAAADI. V gave up 3 bases and J gave up 8 bases; unmatched junction bases: 7. The CDR3 totals 14 residues. Here the CDR3 DNA reads TGCGCCAGCAGTGACCCGGGACAGCCGGACACCATATATTTT. Encoded protein: CASSDPGQPDTIYF.

The DNA of the CDR3 is TGTGCCAGCAGTTCCGGTGGGCAGGGTGACGAGCAGTACTTC. It translates to CASSSGGQGDEQYF. The rearrangement joins TRBV2 to TRBJ2-7; D might be TRBD1 (5 bases). The CDR3 is 14 residues long. Trimming took 5 bases from V and 5 from J, leaving 16 bases between them. Germline V CDR1 and CDR2: SNHLY, FYNNEI. Full variable domain (remainder filled in from reference TRBV2 and TRBJ2-7): EPEVTQTPSHQVTQMGQEVILRCVPISNHLYFYWYRQILGQKVEFLVSFYNNEISEKSEIFDDQFSVERPDGSNFTLKIRSTKLEDSAMYFCASSSGGQGDEQYFGPGTRLTVT.

The chain has TRBV28 and TRBJ1-6, with 7 bases matching TRBD1. CDR1 and CDR2 from the germline V gene are MDHEN and SYDVKM. V was pared by 2 bases and J by 8 bases, with 6 bases of the junction left unmatched. The CDR3 is 15 residues long. The CDR3, as DNA: TGTGCCAGCAGTTTACCACGACAGGGCCATTCACCCCTCCACTTT. It yields the protein CASSLPRQGHSPLHF.

The V gene is TRBV5-1, the J gene TRBJ2-7; D unclear. The CDR3 totals 13 residues. Germline-derived CDR1 and CDR2 are SGHRS and YFSETQ. The V end lost 4 bases, the J end lost 7 bases, and 15 bases lay between the germline ends. The CDR3 sequence is CASSLTDMTEQYF. The CDR3 coding sequence is TGCGCCAGCAGCCTAACTGACATGACGGAGCAGTACTTC.

J is TRBJ2-1 and V is TRBV4-3, with TRBD2 matching over 10 bases. V shed 0 bases, J shed 10 bases, and the junction held 6 bases outside the gene matches. This CDR3 spans 15 amino acids. Germline values: CDR1 LGHNA, CDR2 YSLEER. This CDR3 is CASSQELAGYMEQFF. The DNA for the CDR3 is TGCGCCAGCAGCCAAGAACTAGCGGGATACATGGAGCAGTTCTTC.

Notes on this clone: The same CDR3 can be traced to other DNA sequences in this sample. The V and J genes are TRBV7-9 and TRBJ2-2, with D perhaps matching TRBD2 (5 bases). The CDR3 extends over 13 amino acids. Germline V gene sequence: CDR1 SEHNR, CDR2 FQNEAQ (reference sequence). With 5 bases removed from V and 1 base from J, the gap between germline ends came to 5 bases. CDR3 nucleotide sequence: TGTGCCAGCAGCAGCGGGAACACCGGGGAGCTGTTTTTT. Residues: CASSSGNTGELFF.

As to this clone: Given a much more abundant clone one base away, this may be a read error. This chain connects TRBV6-1 to TRBJ1-2; D is perhaps TRBD1 (5 bases). V gave up 6 bases and J gave up 4 bases, with 9 bases separating them. CDR3 size: 12 residues. Germline CDR1 reads MNHNS; CDR2 reads SASEGT. As DNA, the CDR3 is TGTGCCAGCAGCCCGGGGGGCTATGGCTACACCTTC. Translating it yields CASSPGGYGYTF.

The count of this clone is one. This sample also contains other DNA sequences that code for the same CDR3. V and J are TRBV10-3 and TRBJ2-5; 9 bases fit TRBD1. The CDR3 is 13 residues long. Per the germline V gene, CDR1 is ENHRY and CDR2 is SYGVKD. V dropped 8 bases and J dropped 1; count of bases not matched to a gene: 2. The CDR3 sequence: CAISTGGQETQYF. Written as DNA, the CDR3 is TGTGCCATCTCGACAGGGGGCCAAGAGACCCAGTACTTC.

This clone appeared a single time. The CDR3 here is CASSERQVSFF. In DNA, the CDR3 is TGTGCCAGCAGTGAAAGGCAGGTATCTTTCTTT. The V call is TRBV6-1, the J call TRBJ1-1; D is ambiguous. The CDR3 length is 11 residues. Deletions cut 2 bases from V and 12 bases from J, with 10 bases between. Germline assignment: CDR1 MNHNS and CDR2 SASEGT.

A single count supports this clone. J is TRBJ2-5 and V is TRBV7-9, with TRBD1 identical over 8 bases. In germline, CDR1 is SEHNR, CDR2 FQNEAQ (reference sequence). The J segment lost 2 bases and the V segment lost 3 bases, leaving 2 bases of the junction unmatched. The CDR3 loop spans 14 amino acids. The CDR3 DNA follows: TGTGCCAGCAGCTTCCAGGGGGCACAAGAGACCCAGTACTTC. Amino acid sequence: CASSFQGAQETQYF. The whole variable domain, remainder taken from reference TRBV7-9 and TRBJ2-5, is DTGVSQNPRHKITKRGQNVTFRCDPISEHNRLYWYRQTLGQGPEFLTYFQNEAQLEKSRLLSDRFSAERPKGSFSTLEIQRTEQGDSAMYLCASSFQGAQETQYFGPGTRLLVL.

V and J are TRBV12-5 and TRBJ2-4; D unresolved. V was trimmed by 0 bases and J by 1 base, leaving 10 bases between them. The CDR3 sequence is 16 residues long. The germline CDR1 and CDR2 sequences are LGHNT and FRNRAP. The DNA of the CDR3 is TGTGCTAGTGGTTTGGTACTGGAGACGGCCAAAAACATTCAGTACTTC. Residues: CASGLVLETAKNIQYF.